These 17 T cell receptor beta chains share one sample of origin, sequenced in a study of T cell responses to AZD1222 COVID-19 vaccine. Produced via immunoSEQ multiplex PCR; TCRdb's table is partial and in-frame only. The sample yields 120,000 or so clones, 84% seen once. The sequences come from peripheral blood, collected 28 days after the second AZD1222 dose. Every receptor here comes from an adult who received the AZD1222 COVID-19 vaccine.

The CDR3: CASRRRTSGSTDTQYF. For the CDR3, the DNA is TGTGCCAGCAGGAGAAGGACTAGCGGGTCCACAGATACGCAGTATTTT. The chain links TRBV5-4 to TRBJ2-3, with TRBD2 identical over 11 bases. The V and J ends lost 5 bases and 2 bases, in that order; junction bases with no gene match: 7. The CDR3 runs to 16 residues. The germline V gene encodes CDR1 SGHNT and CDR2 YYREEE (reference sequence). The full variable domain, completed using reference TRBV5-4 and TRBJ2-3, is ETGVTQSPTHLIKTRGQQVTLRCSSQSGHNTVSWYQQALGQGPQFIFQYYREEENGRGNFPPRFSGLQFPNYSSELNVNALELDDSALYLCASRRRTSGSTDTQYFGPGTRLTVL.

The rearrangement links TRBV7-2 to TRBJ1-2, with D unclear. CDR3 size: 14 residues. V lost 1 base to trimming and J lost 5 bases, with 11 bases between them. Per the germline V gene, CDR1 is SGHTA and CDR2 is FQGNSA. The CDR3 nucleotides read TGTGCCAGCAGCTTAGGCGAACGTCTTTATGGCTACACCTTC. Its protein product is CASSLGERLYGYTF.

This chain connects TRBV7-8 to TRBJ2-7; D remains ambiguous. The CDR3 contains 12 residues. Germline V lookup: CDR1 SGHVS, CDR2 FQNEAQ. Trimming removed 1 base at V and 2 bases at J, with 3 bases between. The CDR3 protein is CASSLGAYEQYF. CDR3 nucleotides: TGTGCCAGCAGCTTAGGAGCCTACGAGCAGTACTTC.

The chain is built from TRBV5-1 and TRBJ2-2; TRBD1 or TRBD2 may be the D gene (5 bases each). CDR3 size: 15 residues. Germline V gene data show CDR1 as SGHRS and CDR2 as YFSETQ. The V end lost 1 base, the J end lost 1 base, and 8 bases lay between the germline ends. The CDR3 nucleotides are TGCGCCAGCAGCTTGAGAGGGGAGAACACCGGGGAGCTGTTTTTT. It is translated as CASSLRGENTGELFF.

This rearrangement joins TRBV7-8 to TRBJ1-5; 10 bases fit TRBD1. The trim removed 4 bases at V and 4 bases at J, leaving 13 bases unmatched. The CDR3 runs 18 residues. Per germline, CDR1 SGHVS and CDR2 FQNEAQ. The CDR3 DNA sequence: TGTGCCAGCAGCTACGGACAGGGGGTCCCGGTTGGAAATCAGCCCCAGCATTTT. It is translated as CASSYGQGVPVGNQPQHF. Using reference TRBV7-8 and TRBJ1-5 for the parts outside the CDR3, the full variable domain is GAGVSQSPRYKVAKRGQDVALRCDPISGHVSLFWYQQALGQGPEFLTYFQNEAQLDKSGLPSDRFFAERPEGSVSTLKIQRTQQEDSAVYLCASSYGQGVPVGNQPQHFGDGTRLSIL.

This clone was seen just once. V gene TRBV2 combines with J gene TRBJ2-1, with TRBD1 as a possible D gene (5 bases). The length of the CDR3 is 14 residues. Germline values: CDR1 SNHLY, CDR2 FYNNEI. Trimming cost V 9 bases and J 3 bases, with 15 bases left between them. The CDR3 region has the DNA TGTGCCAGTTACGACGACAGTATCTACAATGAGCAGTTCTTC. It specifies CASYDDSIYNEQFF.

This chain uses TRBV7-9 with TRBJ1-2; D might be TRBD1 (6 bases). The CDR3 has 17 amino acids. The germline V gene encodes CDR1 SEHNR and CDR2 FQNEAQ (reference sequence). Trimming pared 1 base from V and 1 base from J, leaving 16 bases between. The CDR3 DNA follows: TGTGCCAGCAGCTTAGTAGACAGGAATAACCTTAACTATGGCTACACCTTC. It codes for CASSLVDRNNLNYGYTF.

The chain carries TRBV27 and TRBJ1-2; D possibly corresponds to TRBD1 (5 bases). Deletions cut 1 base from V and 2 bases from J, with 11 bases between. CDR3 length: 15 residues. Germline CDR1 reads MNHEY; CDR2 reads SMNVEV (reference sequence). The chain's CDR3 is CASSLYAGLNYGYTF. In nucleotides, the CDR3 is TGTGCCAGCAGTTTATATGCAGGGCTAAACTATGGCTACACCTTC.

V usage is TRBV10-1 and J usage is TRBJ1-1; no clear D. The CDR3 is made up of 12 amino acids. Trimming removed 0 bases at V and 7 bases at J, with 6 bases between. The V gene's germline CDR1 is WNHNN and CDR2 SYGVQD (reference sequence). The CDR3 DNA reads TGCGCCAGCAGTGAGTCGGAGAGTGAAGCTTTCTTT. Its protein product is CASSESESEAFF.

The chain uses TRBV10-3 and TRBJ1-5; tentative D call: TRBD1 (5 bases). Germline CDR1 ENHRY, CDR2 SYGVKD. The CDR3 is made up of 15 amino acids. V lost 0 bases, J lost 0 bases, and 6 bases lay in between. As DNA, the CDR3 is TGTGCCATCAGTGAGTCGGGGGGTAGCAATCAGCCCCAGCATTTT. This codes for CAISESGGSNQPQHF.

The chain links TRBV9 to TRBJ2-2; D is undetermined. The V gene's germline CDR1 is SGDLS and CDR2 YYNGEE. V lost 6 bases and J lost 6, with 12 bases in between. This CDR3 contains 13 residues. The CDR3 spells CASNGERAGELFF. The CDR3 nucleotides are TGTGCCAGCAATGGGGAAAGGGCCGGGGAGCTGTTTTTT.

Ten or more counts support this clone. This chain links TRBV6-2 or TRBV6-3 with TRBJ2-4; the D gene is possibly TRBD2 (7 bases). Germline CDR1 reads MNHEY; CDR2 reads SVGEGT. This CDR3 has 17 amino acids. The V gene lost 3 bases and the J gene lost 1 base, with 16 bases spanning the gap. CDR3 loop: CASSYEIGGPAKNIQYF. Here the CDR3 DNA reads TGTGCCAGCAGTTATGAGATCGGGGGGCCCGCCAAAAACATTCAGTACTTC.

The V and J genes are TRBV7-2 and TRBJ2-1; 9 bases match TRBD2. The V gene's germline CDR1 is SGHTA and CDR2 FQGNSA. The CDR3 loop spans 14 amino acids. V was pared by 5 bases and J by 7 bases, with 6 bases of the junction left unmatched. The chain's CDR3 is CASSPAGGRNEQFF. The CDR3, as DNA: TGTGCCAGCAGCCCAGCGGGGGGACGGAATGAGCAGTTCTTC.

The chain links TRBV10-1 to TRBJ1-1, with 10 bases fitting TRBD1. Germline V gives CDR1 WNHNN, CDR2 SYGVQD (reference sequence). The CDR3 contains 18 residues. The trim removed 0 bases at V and 1 base at J, leaving 8 bases unmatched. CDR3: CASSESKLTGGSNTEAFF. DNA for the CDR3: TGCGCCAGCAGTGAGTCTAAATTGACAGGGGGCTCGAACACTGAAGCTTTCTTT.

V usage is TRBV28 and J usage is TRBJ2-6; D is unresolved. In germline, CDR1 is MDHEN, CDR2 SYDVKM. CDR3 length: 16 amino acids. With 2 bases removed from V and 4 bases from J, the gap between germline ends came to 12 bases. Here the CDR3 DNA reads TGTGCCAGCAGTTTACCGAAGGGTTCGGGGGCCAACGTCCTGACTTTC. Translation: CASSLPKGSGANVLTF.

The rearrangement joins TRBV3-1 (or the pseudogene TRBV3-2) to TRBJ1-4; D gene uncertain. Trimming cost V 1 base and J 7 bases, with 4 bases left between them. CDR1 and CDR2 (germline): LGHDT, YNNKEL (reference sequence). The CDR3 extends over 12 amino acids. The CDR3: CASSQGGEKLFF. CDR3 coding DNA: TGTGCCAGCAGCCAAGGTGGTGAAAAACTGTTTTTT.

The CDR3 nucleotides are TGCAGTGCTTGTGGAGCGGGATGGGCGCGGGAGACCCAGTACTTC. It is translated as CSACGAGWARETQYF. The chain recombines TRBV20-1 with TRBJ2-5; the match to TRBD2 covers 7 bases. V was pared by 5 bases and J by 5 bases, with 14 bases of the junction left unmatched. This CDR3 spans 15 amino acids. Germline V gives CDR1 DFQATT, CDR2 SNEGSKA (reference sequence).